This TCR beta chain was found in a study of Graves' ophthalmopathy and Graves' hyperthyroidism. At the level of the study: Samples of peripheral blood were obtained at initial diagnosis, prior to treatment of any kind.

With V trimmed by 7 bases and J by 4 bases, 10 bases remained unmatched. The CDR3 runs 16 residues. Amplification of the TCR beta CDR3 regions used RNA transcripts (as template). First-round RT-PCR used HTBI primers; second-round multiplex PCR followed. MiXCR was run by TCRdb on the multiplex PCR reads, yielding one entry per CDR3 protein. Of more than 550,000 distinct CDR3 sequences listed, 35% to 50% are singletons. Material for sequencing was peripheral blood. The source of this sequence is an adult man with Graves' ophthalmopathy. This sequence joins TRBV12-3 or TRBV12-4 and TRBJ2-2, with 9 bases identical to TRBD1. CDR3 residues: CASTPGQGRGTGELFF. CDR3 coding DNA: TGTGCCAGCACCCCGGGACAGGGAAGAGGCACCGGGGAGCTGTTTTTT.